This TCR beta chain was sequenced for a study of shared clonotypes between healthy human individuals. General observations from the study: Rarefaction gave evidence that sorted-subset sequencing remained incomplete despite large depth.

With respect to this clone: Antigen unknown.

This CDR3 contains 15 residues. Trimming removed 0 bases at V and 3 bases at J, with 10 bases between. Germline assignment: CDR1 SGHDT and CDR2 YYEEEE. In the source study's methods: With immunoSEQ giving junction-only sequences and no quality scores, filtering differed. Assay: immunoSEQ multiplex PCR; the TCRdb copy retains only in-frame clones and omits some. V and J calls and clone size are copied from that table; D and trimming were computed from the DNA. Among 650,000 to 800,000 clones, 55% to 80% were seen once, and the ten largest hold over 1.5%. Division of CD4+ cells produced a CD45RA+ naive subset and a CD45RA-negative memory subset.

The receptor was derived from a woman younger than 45 in good health. The V gene is TRBV5-6, the J gene TRBJ2-1; D may be TRBD2 (7 bases). Sequencing used memory CD4+ T cells sorted from blood. The subset denotes: CD45RA-negative fraction. CDR3 DNA: TGTGCCAGCAGCTTGGGGCGGGGGCGCTACAATGAGCAGTTCTTC. Residues: CASSLGRGRYNEQFF.